Detailed here is one TCR beta chain. Antigen unknown. The data are from a study of PD-L1 blockade in urothelial cancer. The study's findings and limits: Durable-benefit patients showed greater tumor-associated blood clone expansion at 3 weeks.

Here immunoSEQ multiplex PCR was the method, and the copy in TCRdb shows in-frame clones only, minus some. The repertoire consists of fewer than 130,000 clones, with around 82% occurring once and the leading ten covering 2.4%. Germline V CDR1 and CDR2: SGHAT, FQNNGV. The CDR3 has 14 amino acids. Trimming took 5 bases from V and 5 from J; bases not matched to a gene: 6. The sequenced sample was PBMCs, obtained around atezolizumab (anti-PD-L1) treatment. This sequence originates from a man aged 50 to 60 with urothelial cancer. The chain has TRBV11-2 and TRBJ2-5; 9 bases are a match to TRBD1. CDR3 nucleotides: TGTGCCAGCAGCGTACAGGGGGCGCTTGAGACCCAGTACTTC. This codes for CASSVQGALETQYF.